This T cell receptor beta chain was documented in a study of somatic mutations in cytotoxic T cells in rheumatoid arthritis. CDR1 MNHNY and CDR2 SVGAGI come from the germline V gene (reference sequence). J lost 4 bases, V lost 0 bases, and 7 bases had no gene match. The CDR3 sequence is 16 residues long. Sequencing used immunoSEQ multiplex PCR; TCRdb keeps in-frame clones, though not all of them. The sample shows 15,000 or so clones, 77% of them seen only once. Input material: CD8+ T cells sorted from blood. The clonotype originates from an adult with rheumatoid arthritis. This sequence joins TRBV6-6 and TRBJ1-1; 8 bases agree with TRBD1. CDR3 DNA: TGTGCCAGCAGTTACTCGTCGGCAGGGGGCTTCACTGAAGCTTTCTTT. This sequence encodes CASSYSSAGGFTEAFF.